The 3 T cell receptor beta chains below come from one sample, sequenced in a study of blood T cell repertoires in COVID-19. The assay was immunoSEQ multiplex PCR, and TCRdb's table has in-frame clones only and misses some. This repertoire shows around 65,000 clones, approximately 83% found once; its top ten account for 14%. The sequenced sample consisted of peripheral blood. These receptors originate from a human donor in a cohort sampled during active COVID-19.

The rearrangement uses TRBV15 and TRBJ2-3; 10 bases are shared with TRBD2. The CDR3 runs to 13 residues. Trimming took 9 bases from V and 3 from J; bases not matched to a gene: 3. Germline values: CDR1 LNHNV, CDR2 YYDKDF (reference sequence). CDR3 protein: CATSGRDTDTQYF. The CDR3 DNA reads TGTGCCACGAGCGGGAGGGATACAGATACGCAGTATTTT.

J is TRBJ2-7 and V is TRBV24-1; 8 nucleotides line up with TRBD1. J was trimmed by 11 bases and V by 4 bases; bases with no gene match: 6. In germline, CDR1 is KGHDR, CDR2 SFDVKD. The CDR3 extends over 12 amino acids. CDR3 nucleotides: TGTGCCACCAGTGACCCGGACAGGGAAGAGTACTTC. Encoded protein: CATSDPDREEYF.

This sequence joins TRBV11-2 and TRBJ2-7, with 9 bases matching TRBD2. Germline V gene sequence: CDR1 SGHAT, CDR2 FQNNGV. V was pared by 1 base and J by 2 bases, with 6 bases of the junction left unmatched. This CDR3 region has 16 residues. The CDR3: CASSLVSSGIPYEQYF. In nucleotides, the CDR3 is TGTGCCAGCAGCTTAGTTTCTAGCGGGATCCCCTACGAGCAGTACTTC.